The rows below give T cell receptor beta chains drawn from one sample of a study of post-analysis software for immune sequencing data. TCRdb re-called the PCR reads with MiXCR, one entry per CDR3 protein. Of 450,000 or so distinct CDR3 sequences detected, around 40% appear once; the ten largest clones hold around 10%. The specimen was blood. These receptors all stem from a girl aged 10-17 years with multiple sclerosis. CDR3s include the opening cysteine and the closing phenylalanine or tryptophan. A D gene is named only where the DNA matches it firmly. The size field is filled for only some rows; it gives once, few, many or a size class.

TRBJ2-3,-,few,TRBV7-9,CASSLAGGATDTQYF,TGTGCCAGCAGCTTAGCGGGAGGTGCCACAGATACGCAGTATTTT
TRBJ2-6,-,many,TRBV5-6,CASSLEVSGANVLTF,TGTGCCAGCAGCTTGGAAGTCTCTGGGGCCAACGTCCTGACTTTC
TRBJ2-1,TRBD2,-,TRBV29-1,CSVVGLAGGVRNEQFF,TGCAGCGTTGTAGGCCTAGCGGGAGGCGTAAGGAATGAGCAGTTCTTC
TRBJ2-7,-,-,TRBV12-3/TRBV12-4,CTSSPLQGRKYEQYF,TGTACCAGCAGTCCTTTACAGGGTAGAAAGTACGAGCAGTACTTC
TRBJ2-3,TRBD2,few,TRBV4-2,CASSQDQTATSLPFTDTQYF,TGTGCCAGCAGCCAAGACCAAACAGCGACTAGCCTCCCGTTCACAGATACGCAGTATTTT
TRBJ2-5,-,-,TRBV6-6,CASRPAFPRGAKETQYF,TGTGCCAGCAGGCCTGCTTTTCCCCGGGGGGCCAAAGAGACCCAGTACTTC
TRBJ1-2,TRBD1,many,TRBV20-1,CSADPGTGGVGYTF,TGCAGTGCTGACCCCGGGACAGGGGGCGTTGGCTACACCTTC
TRBJ1-5,TRBD1,-,TRBV6-5,CASSYSHRGHQPQHF,TGTGCCAGCAGTTACTCACACAGGGGGCATCAGCCCCAGCATTTT
TRBJ2-3,-,few,TRBV20-1,CSALGQSTDTQYF,TGCAGTGCCCTCGGACAGAGCACAGATACGCAGTATTTT
TRBJ2-7,-,-,TRBV4-1,CASSQESGRKSDEQYF,TGCGCCAGCAGCCAAGAGAGCGGCAGGAAATCCGACGAGCAGTACTTC
TRBJ1-1,TRBD1,few,TRBV28,CASGQGVIGTEAFF,TGTGCCAGCGGACAGGGGGTGATCGGCACTGAAGCTTTCTTT
TRBJ2-4,-,few,TRBV5-1,CASSLEQGDIQYF,TGCGCCAGCAGCTTGGAACAGGGCGACATTCAGTACTTC
TRBJ2-1,-,-,TRBV5-1,CASSGTATIYNEQFF,TGCGCCAGCAGCGGGACGGCCACAATTTACAATGAGCAGTTCTTC
TRBJ2-5,-,few,TRBV20-1,CSARAWSAGETQYF,TGCAGTGCTAGAGCGTGGTCCGCCGGGGAGACCCAGTACTTC
TRBJ2-4,TRBD2,once,TRBV27,CASSPGTSGSYERYF,TGTGCCAGCAGTCCGGGGACTAGCGGGAGTTACGAGCGGTACTTC
TRBJ1-6,-,-,TRBV6-1,CASRGGGGDHSPLHF,TGTGCCAGCAGAGGAGGAGGAGGGGACCATTCACCCCTCCACTTT
TRBJ2-7,-,-,TRBV6-2/TRBV6-3,CASSYSLAEQYF,TGTGCCAGCAGTTACAGCTTAGCGGAGCAGTACTTC
TRBJ2-1,-,few,TRBV14,CASSHREKSSYNEQFF,TGTGCCAGCAGCCACAGGGAAAAATCGTCCTACAATGAGCAGTTCTTC
TRBJ2-5,-,-,TRBV12-3/TRBV12-4,CASSLLSGDRYNEQYF,TGTGCCAGCAGTTTATTATCCGGAGACAGGTACAATGAGCAGTACTTC
TRBJ2-1,-,-,TRBV28,CASGSLPNEQFF,TGTGCCAGCGGGAGCTTGCCCAATGAGCAGTTCTTC
TRBJ2-1,TRBD2,-,TRBV7-2,CASSLAAGGPQFF,TGTGCCAGCAGCTTAGCGGCGGGAGGGCCGCAGTTCTTC
TRBJ2-3,-,-,TRBV6-5,CASSLLGTPRDTQYF,TGTGCCAGCAGTCTCCTCGGGACCCCCAGAGATACGCAGTATTTT
TRBJ2-7,TRBD2,-,TRBV20-1,CSAVAGGQTYEQYF,TGCAGTGCGGTAGCGGGAGGACAAACGTACGAGCAGTACTTC
TRBJ2-3,-,-,TRBV6-5,CATNPRYFTDTQYF,TGTGCCACCAACCCCAGGTACTTCACAGATACGCAGTATTTT
TRBJ2-1,TRBD2,few,TRBV18,CASSPEREEQFF,TGTGCCAGCTCACCGGAGCGGGAGGAGCAGTTCTTC
TRBJ2-7,-,-,TRBV7-8,CASSARTTYEQYF,TGTGCCAGCAGCGCGCGGACAACCTACGAGCAGTACTTC
TRBJ2-3,TRBD1,-,TRBV5-1,CASNPTGGGTDTQYF,TGCGCCAGCAACCCGACAGGGGGAGGCACAGATACGCAGTATTTT
TRBJ2-7,-,-,TRBV12-3/TRBV12-4,CASSLGLRAPSEQYF,TGTGCCAGCAGTTTGGGTTTAAGGGCCCCATCCGAGCAGTACTTC
TRBJ2-1,TRBD1,-,TRBV20-1,CSARPYQGAHQGQFF,TGCAGTGCTCGTCCCTATCAGGGGGCCCACCAGGGGCAGTTCTTC
TRBJ2-7,-,-,TRBV4-1,CASSPYAGARYEQYF,TGCGCCAGCAGCCCTTATGCGGGGGCCCGTTACGAGCAGTACTTC
TRBJ2-7,-,few,TRBV29-1,CSVDRGGREQYF,TGCAGCGTTGATAGAGGGGGTCGGGAGCAGTACTTC
TRBJ2-5,TRBD2,-,TRBV20-1,CSARESGRRDEQYF,TGCAGTGCTAGGGAGAGCGGGAGGAGGGATGAGCAGTACTTC
TRBJ2-5,-,-,TRBV20-1,CSADDRIQETQYF,TGCAGTGCTGATGACAGGATCCAAGAGACCCAGTACTTC
TRBJ2-5,TRBD2,few,TRBV29-1,CSVNIAGVETQYF,TGCAGCGTTAATATAGCGGGAGTTGAGACCCAGTACTTC
TRBJ2-1,-,few,TRBV29-1,CSGRDLGRSYNEQFF,TGCAGCGGGCGGGATTTAGGGAGGTCCTACAATGAGCAGTTCTTC
TRBJ2-5,TRBD2,few,TRBV12-3/TRBV12-4,CASRGTSAGGGEQYF,TGTGCCAGCAGGGGTACCTCAGCGGGAGGCGGGGAGCAGTACTTC
TRBJ1-1,-,-,TRBV6-2/TRBV6-3,CASSWRNIEAFF,TGTGCCAGCAGTTGGAGGAACATTGAAGCTTTCTTT
TRBJ1-1,-,-,TRBV10-3,CAIMRTATEAFF,TGTGCCATCATGAGGACCGCCACTGAAGCTTTCTTT
TRBJ1-1,TRBD1,-,TRBV29-1,CSAIGDRVSKAFF,TGCAGCGCCATAGGGGACAGGGTTTCTAAAGCTTTCTTT
TRBJ2-7,-,few,TRBV7-9,CASSSPGRSSYEQYF,TGTGCCAGCAGCTCACCGGGACGGAGCTCCTACGAGCAGTACTTC
TRBJ2-4,-,-,TRBV28,CASMEDRLAKNIQYF,TGTGCCAGCATGGAGGACAGACTAGCCAAAAACATTCAGTACTTC
TRBJ2-1,-,-,TRBV3-1,CASSQAGGLAYNEQFF,TGTGCCAGCAGCCAAGCTGGTGGCTTAGCCTACAATGAGCAGTTCTTC
TRBJ1-5,-,-,TRBV29-1,CSVAPDSSNQPEHF,TGCAGCGTTGCTCCCGACAGTAGCAATCAGCCCGAGCATTTT
TRBJ2-7,TRBD2,-,TRBV4-2,CASSASGKQYF,TGTGCCAGCAGCGCTAGCGGGAAGCAGTACTTC
TRBJ2-3,-,-,TRBV7-7,CASSPTSATTDTQYF,TGTGCTAGCAGCCCGACTAGTGCCACCACAGATACGCAGTATTTT
TRBJ2-1,-,-,TRBV20-1,CSARAGAGRGSEQFF,TGCAGTGCTAGAGCTGGGGCAGGGAGAGGTAGTGAGCAGTTCTTC
TRBJ2-2,-,-,TRBV12-3/TRBV12-4,CASSNQNTGELFF,TGTGCCAGCAGTAATCAAAACACCGGGGAGCTGTTTTTT
TRBJ2-3,TRBD2,few,TRBV11-1,CASSASLLTSGRPLVEDTQYF,TGTGCCAGCAGCGCTTCCTTACTAACTAGCGGGAGGCCCCTGGTTGAAGATACGCAGTATTTT
TRBJ2-7,TRBD1,-,TRBV5-1,CASSQGLDRGGEQYF,TGCGCCAGCAGCCAGGGCTTGGACAGGGGCGGCGAGCAGTACTTC
TRBJ2-1,-,-,TRBV19,CASRDPGGRYNEQFF,TGTGCCAGTAGGGACCCAGGTGGCAGATACAATGAGCAGTTCTTC
TRBJ2-7,-,-,TRBV20-1,CSANHIATSSYEQYF,TGCAGTGCTAACCACATCGCGACTAGCTCCTACGAGCAGTACTTC
TRBJ2-5,TRBD1,-,TRBV13,CASSTESGGAEETQYF,TGTGCCAGCAGCACAGAATCAGGGGGCGCGGAGGAGACCCAGTACTTC
TRBJ1-1,TRBD1,few,TRBV27,CASSWGDRENTEAFF,TGTGCCAGCAGTTGGGGGGACAGGGAGAACACTGAAGCTTTCTTT
TRBJ2-1,-,few,TRBV29-1,CSVVTSREMYEQFF,TGCAGCGTTGTTACTAGCAGAGAAATGTATGAGCAGTTCTTC
TRBJ2-7,TRBD1,few,TRBV20-1,CSAGTGDRYEQYF,TGCAGTGCTGGGACAGGGGATCGGTACGAGCAGTACTTC
TRBJ2-7,-,few,TRBV4-1,CASSQTQDGTYEQYF,TGCGCCAGCAGCCAAACTCAGGACGGTACCTACGAGCAGTACTTC
TRBJ1-2,-,few,TRBV7-9,CASSLEGVNYGYTF,TGTGCCAGCAGCTTAGAAGGGGTAAACTATGGCTACACCTTC
TRBJ2-3,-,-,TRBV3-1,CASSRATPGFTDTQYF,TGTGCCAGCAGCCGAGCGACCCCGGGATTCACAGATACGCAGTATTTT
TRBJ2-5,-,-,TRBV29-1,CSVETLGSGTEETQYF,TGCAGCGTTGAAACTCTAGGATCGGGGACCGAGGAGACCCAGTACTTC